These 23 T cell receptor beta chains came from one sample sequenced in a study of blood T cell repertoires in COVID-19. Sequenced by immunoSEQ multiplex PCR; TCRdb stores in-frame clones only, minus some. The sample lists 250,000 to 350,000 clones; about nine tenths were seen once. The sample comprised peripheral blood. Receptor source: a woman aged 30 to 39 with COVID-19, enrolled during active disease.

The genes are TRBV5-5 and TRBJ1-1; D not resolved. Trimming left V 4 bases short and J 3 bases short, with 13 bases between. The CDR3 has 14 amino acids. In germline, CDR1 is SGHKS, CDR2 YYEKEE (reference sequence). The CDR3 coding sequence is TGTGCCAGCAGCGAAACAGAGACGTACACTGAAGCTTTCTTT. This translates into CASSETETYTEAFF.

This clone showed up just once. The chain links TRBV10-3 to TRBJ1-5; D might be TRBD1 (6 bases). Germline CDR1 and CDR2: ENHRY and SYGVKD. Between the trimmed V and J ends, which lost 7 bases and 4 bases, there was a span of 11 bases. This CDR3 comprises 13 residues. The CDR3 bases are TGTGCCATCAATCCAGGGGCTAATCAGCCCCAGCATTTT. This sequence encodes CAINPGANQPQHF.

This sequence joins TRBV5-1 and TRBJ2-7; TRBD1 is a possible D gene (5 bases). Germline CDR1 SGHRS, CDR2 YFSETQ. This CDR3 comprises 15 residues. V lost 4 bases, J lost 2 bases, and 16 bases lay in between. The CDR3 loop reads CASSPGQGRTYEQYF. For the CDR3, the DNA is TGCGCCAGCAGCCCCGGGCAGGGCCGAACCTACGAGCAGTACTTC.

Ten or more counts support this clone. This sequence joins TRBV25-1 and TRBJ1-1, with D unclear. V was pared by 7 bases and J by 0 bases, with 3 bases between. The CDR3 contains 11 residues. The germline V gene has CDR1 MGHDK and CDR2 SYGVNS. DNA of the CDR3: TGTGCCAGCACGGTGAACACTGAAGCTTTCTTT. Translating it yields CASTVNTEAFF.

This clone was recorded only once. V gene TRBV5-1 combines with J gene TRBJ1-1, with D perhaps TRBD1 (6 bases). This CDR3 comprises 16 residues. The germline CDR1 and CDR2 sequences are SGHRS and YFSETQ. The germline V and J ends were trimmed by 5 bases and 4 bases, with 21 bases remaining between them. The CDR3 is CASRAPAGDLGTEAFF. The CDR3 DNA reads TGCGCCAGCAGGGCGCCGGCAGGGGATCTGGGCACTGAAGCTTTCTTT.

This rearrangement joins TRBV3-1 (or the pseudogene TRBV3-2) to TRBJ2-3; 10 nucleotides align to TRBD2. Germline CDR1 is LGHDT and CDR2 is YNNKEL (reference sequence). CDR3 length: 18 amino acids. J was trimmed by 4 bases and V by 5 bases; bases with no gene match: 15. CDR3 coding DNA: TGTGCCAGCAGCTCCATTGGAGCGGGAGGGCCGAAACCAGATACGCAGTATTTT. It translates to CASSSIGAGGPKPDTQYF.

V gene TRBV6-4 combines with J gene TRBJ2-1; TRBD2 agrees at 11 bases. CDR1 is MRHNA and CDR2 is SNTAGT in the germline V gene. This CDR3 comprises 15 residues. Unmatched junction bases numbered 3, after V lost 5 bases and J lost 3 bases. As DNA, the CDR3 is TGTGCCAGCAGTTCACTAGCGGGAGACTACAATGAGCAGTTCTTC. It yields the protein CASSSLAGDYNEQFF.

The CDR3 region is CATSDQRTGLNVNEQFF. CDR3 coding DNA: TGTGCCACCAGTGACCAAAGGACAGGCCTCAACGTCAATGAGCAGTTCTTC. The chain recombines TRBV24-1 with TRBJ2-1, with 7 positions matching TRBD1. Germline V lookup: CDR1 KGHDR, CDR2 SFDVKD. Losses at the gene ends were 4 bases for V and 6 bases for J; bases not matched to a gene: 14. The CDR3 totals 17 residues.

The V call is TRBV6-1, the J call TRBJ1-2; TRBD1 aligns across 7 bases. The CDR3 length is 15 residues. With 2 bases clipped from V and 4 bases from J, the junction kept 7 bases outside the gene matches. Germline-derived CDR1 and CDR2 are MNHNS and SASEGT. The CDR3 nucleotides read TGTGCCAGCAGTGAACAGACAGGGATCGGCTATGGCTACACCTTC. This translates into CASSEQTGIGYGYTF.

The chain employs TRBV7-3 and TRBJ2-2; the D gene is possibly TRBD1 (5 bases). This CDR3 contains 14 residues. Per germline, CDR1 SGHTA and CDR2 FQGTGA. V lost 5 bases, J lost 7 bases, and 14 bases lay in between. This CDR3 reads CASSPTTADGELFF. The DNA for the CDR3 is TGTGCCAGCAGCCCTACGACAGCTGACGGGGAGCTGTTTTTT. The variable domain in full, completed from reference TRBV7-3 and TRBJ2-2, reads GAGVSQTPSNKVTEKGKYVELRCDPISGHTALYWYRQSLGQGPEFLIYFQGTGAADDSGLPNDRFFAVRPEGSVSTLKIQRTERGDSAVYLCASSPTTADGELFFGEGSRLTVL.

The chain employs TRBV18 and TRBJ2-3; 8 bases align to TRBD1. This CDR3 comprises 15 residues. Per germline, CDR1 KGHSH and CDR2 LQKENI. Trimming cost V 5 bases and J 0 bases; bases outside gene matches: 4. CDR3 loop: CASSWTGTSTDTQYF. As DNA, the CDR3 is TGTGCCAGCTCATGGACAGGGACTAGCACAGATACGCAGTATTTT.

V gene TRBV6-2 or TRBV6-3 combines with J gene TRBJ2-1; 7 nucleotides agree with TRBD1. J lost 9 bases, V lost 6 bases, and 11 bases had no gene match. The germline gives CDR1 MNHEY, CDR2 SVGEGT. The CDR3 has 14 residues. CDR3 nucleotide sequence: TGTGCCAGCAGCCGACAGGGTGACGACGTTGAGCAGTTCTTC. As protein: CASSRQGDDVEQFF.

This chain joins TRBV27 and TRBJ2-1; 7 bases fit TRBD1. J was trimmed by 4 bases and V by 3 bases; bases with no gene match: 3. Germline assignment: CDR1 MNHEY and CDR2 SMNVEV (reference sequence). The CDR3 loop spans 14 amino acids. The CDR3 loop reads CASSFRGMYNEQFF. Here the CDR3 DNA reads TGTGCCAGCAGTTTCAGGGGGATGTACAATGAGCAGTTCTTC.

The rearrangement uses TRBV11-2 and TRBJ2-5, with 11 bases identical to TRBD2. CDR3 size: 15 residues. J gave up 2 bases and V 7 bases, and 6 bases lay outside the gene matches. Germline assignment: CDR1 SGHAT and CDR2 FQNNGV. The CDR3, as DNA: TGTGCCAGCACCGACGGGACTAGCGGACAAGAGACCCAGTACTTC. Translation: CASTDGTSGQETQYF.

The chain uses TRBV28 and TRBJ2-7; D possibly corresponds to TRBD1 (6 bases). Per germline, CDR1 MDHEN and CDR2 SYDVKM. V dropped 2 bases and J dropped 3 bases, with 11 bases sitting between them. The CDR3 consists of 14 residues. In DNA, the CDR3 is TGTGCCAGCAGTTTAGAGGGACACCTCTACGAGCAGTACTTC. Its protein product is CASSLEGHLYEQYF. Variable domain in full (rest from reference TRBV28 and TRBJ2-7): DVKVTQSSRYLVKRTGEKVFLECVQDMDHENMFWYRQDPGLGLRLIYFSYDVKMKEKGDIPEGYSVSREKKERFSLILESASTNQTSMYLCASSLEGHLYEQYFGPGTRLTVT.

The CDR3 reads CASSGGQGSGANVLTF. The CDR3 region has the DNA TGCGCCAGCAGTGGGGGACAGGGCTCTGGGGCCAACGTCCTGACTTTC. V is TRBV10-1 and J is TRBJ2-6; 9 nucleotides line up with TRBD1. The J segment lost 0 bases and the V segment lost 4 bases, leaving 1 base of the junction unmatched. The germline CDR1 and CDR2 sequences are WNHNN and SYGVQD (reference sequence). The CDR3 loop spans 16 amino acids.

The rearrangement links TRBV7-2 to TRBJ1-5, with TRBD1 as a possible D gene (5 bases). Trimming took 5 bases from V and 5 from J, leaving 10 bases between them. The CDR3 loop spans 13 amino acids. Per the germline V gene, CDR1 is SGHTA and CDR2 is FQGNSA. The CDR3 nucleotides read TGTGCCAGCAGCCTGGAGGGGTATCAGCCCCAGCATTTT. Its protein product is CASSLEGYQPQHF.

This clone was picked up a small number of times. The chain employs TRBV18 and TRBJ2-5; TRBD1 is a possible D gene (5 bases). The CDR3 consists of 14 residues. Germline loops: CDR1 KGHSH, CDR2 LQKENI. V lost 5 bases and J 3 bases, leaving 13 bases between the germline ends. CDR3 sequence reads: CASSSRTREETQYF. The CDR3 bases are TGTGCCAGCTCATCCAGGACCAGGGAAGAGACCCAGTACTTC. The whole variable domain, remainder taken from reference TRBV18 and TRBJ2-5, is NAGVMQNPRHLVRRRGQEARLRCSPMKGHSHVYWYRQLPEEGLKFMVYLQKENIIDESGMPKERFSAEFPKEGPSILRIQQVVRGDSAAYFCASSSRTREETQYFGPGTRLLVL.

V and J are TRBV6-5 and TRBJ2-1, with TRBD1 matching over 8 bases. The CDR3 contains 13 residues. The V gene end was trimmed by 7 bases and the J gene end by 7 bases; junction bases not matched to a gene: 6. Per germline, CDR1 MNHEY and CDR2 SVGAGI. The DNA of the CDR3 is TGTGCCAGCACAGGGGGCCTCCTTAATGAGCAGTTCTTC. As protein: CASTGGLLNEQFF.

V usage is TRBV2 and J usage is TRBJ2-7; possibly TRBD1 for D (5 bases). Germline V CDR1 and CDR2: SNHLY, FYNNEI. The CDR3 covers 13 residues. The V and J ends lost 6 bases and 1 base respectively, with 10 bases between them. This chain's CDR3 is CASRGAVSYEQYF. The DNA for the CDR3 is TGTGCCAGCAGAGGGGCAGTGTCCTACGAGCAGTACTTC.

The chain carries TRBV5-5 and TRBJ2-7; D is uncertain. The CDR3 totals 12 residues. Per germline, CDR1 SGHKS and CDR2 YYEKEE (reference sequence). V was shortened by 1 base and J by 4 bases, with 6 bases between the two germline ends. The CDR3: CASSLTLYEQYF. The CDR3 DNA reads TGTGCCAGCAGCTTGACCCTATACGAGCAGTACTTC.

V and J are TRBV6-6 and TRBJ2-7; 8 positions match TRBD2. This CDR3 has 15 amino acids. Looked up from germline, CDR1 is MNHNY and CDR2 is SVGAGI (reference sequence). V lost 6 bases, J lost 5 bases, and 12 bases stayed unmatched. The CDR3 bases are TGTGCCAGCAGAGGTCGAGCGGGGGCGTCTGACGAGCAGTACTTC. As protein: CASRGRAGASDEQYF.

The V call is TRBV27, the J call TRBJ2-6; 7 bases are shared with TRBD1. The CDR3 covers 15 residues. CDR1 MNHEY and CDR2 SMNVEV come from the germline V gene (reference sequence). V was pared by 6 bases and J by 4 bases, with 6 bases of the junction left unmatched. The DNA of the CDR3 is TGTGCCAGCAGAGACGAGGGGGCCGGGGCCAACGTCCTGACTTTC. Its protein product is CASRDEGAGANVLTF.